The present T cell receptor beta chain was sequenced within a study of T cells in Graves' hyperthyroidism and ophthalmopathy. Amplified TCR beta CDR3 regions came from RNA transcripts. During a first-round RT-PCR of the TCR CDR3, the HTBI primer set was used. TCRdb analysed the multiplex PCR reads with MiXCR anew, one entry per CDR3 protein. The repertoire holds approximately 710,000 distinct CDR3 sequences, with 15% to 20% as singletons. CDR1 is SQVTM, CDR2 ANQGSEA, per germline. Trimming pared 5 bases from V and 0 bases from J, leaving 5 bases between. This CDR3 has 12 amino acids. The TCR was taken from a man aged 50-59 years with Graves' hyperthyroidism. The specimen was blood. The J gene is TRBJ2-4, the V gene TRBV29-1; no reliable D call. CDR3 protein: CSVQIAKNIQYF. CDR3 sequence (DNA): TGCAGCGTTCAGATAGCCAAAAACATTCAGTACTTC.